Following are 9 T cell receptor beta chains from one sample sequenced in a study of blood T cell repertoires in COVID-19. TCRdb keeps only in-frame clones here, not all; method: immunoSEQ multiplex PCR. The table has about 190,000 clones, around 83% seen once. The specimen sequenced was peripheral blood. These receptors all stem from a woman aged 40 to 55 with acute or convalescent COVID-19.

The chain recombines TRBV4-2 with TRBJ2-1; 9 bases line up with TRBD2. Germline assignment: CDR1 LGHNA and CDR2 YNFKEQ. CDR3 length: 19 residues. Trimming at V came to 0 bases and at J to 7 bases, leaving 16 bases not matched to a gene. The CDR3 DNA follows: TGTGCCAGCAGCCAAGAGCAACTTGGGGCGGGAGGGCCGAGAAATGAGCAGTTCTTC. Translating gives CASSQEQLGAGGPRNEQFF.

The V gene is TRBV19, the J gene TRBJ1-3; D may be TRBD1 (5 bases). Germline CDR1 LNHDA, CDR2 SQIVND (reference sequence). CDR3 length: 15 residues. The V gene lost 5 bases and the J gene lost 0 bases, with 11 bases spanning the gap. CDR3 nucleotides: TGTGCCAGTAGTCGTACGACAGCCTCTGGAAACACCATATATTTT. Translation: CASSRTTASGNTIYF. The full variable domain, completed using reference TRBV19 and TRBJ1-3, is DGGITQSPKYLFRKEGQNVTLSCEQNLNHDAMYWYRQDPGQGLRLIYYSQIVNDFQKGDIAEGYSVSREKKESFPLTVTSAQKNPTAFYLCASSRTTASGNTIYFGEGSWLTVV.

The chain has TRBV24-1 and TRBJ2-3, with 8 nucleotides matching TRBD1. From germline, CDR1 is KGHDR and CDR2 SFDVKD. V was pared by 9 bases and J by 2 bases, with 15 bases of the junction left unmatched. This CDR3 has 17 amino acids. The CDR3 DNA reads as TGTGCCACCGGACGCTCGGACAGGGCCTCTTCCACAGATACGCAGTATTTT. Translating it yields CATGRSDRASSTDTQYF.

This chain joins TRBV6-2 or TRBV6-3 and TRBJ1-1, with D perhaps matching TRBD1 (5 bases). The CDR3 has 14 residues. V gave up 5 bases and J gave up 3 bases, with 13 bases separating them. Germline CDR1 MNHEY, CDR2 SVGEGT. The CDR3: CASSRPGGDTEAFF. CDR3 nucleotides: TGTGCCAGCAGTCGACCGGGAGGGGACACTGAAGCTTTCTTT.

For the CDR3, the DNA is TGCGCCAGCAGCTCGCTACCCACGGTCGCTGGAGAGACCCAGTACTTC. It translates to CASSSLPTVAGETQYF. The chain couples TRBV5-1 to TRBJ2-5; D not resolved. The CDR3 is 16 residues long. Germline V gene sequence: CDR1 SGHRS, CDR2 YFSETQ. Between the trimmed V and J ends, which lost 3 bases and 4 bases, there was a span of 19 bases.

The CDR3 DNA reads as TGTGCCAGTAGTAGCAACTCGCCCTCCTACGAGCAGTACTTC. This gives the protein CASSSNSPSYEQYF. This chain uses TRBV19 with TRBJ2-7; D remains unclear. This CDR3 is 14 amino acids long. Trimming left V 4 bases short and J 0 bases short, with 10 bases between. Per germline, CDR1 LNHDA and CDR2 SQIVND (reference sequence).

The chain has TRBV6-5 and TRBJ2-7; D is ambiguous. Germline V gene data show CDR1 as MNHEY and CDR2 as SVGAGI. Between the trimmed V and J ends, which lost 2 bases and 2 bases, there was a span of 7 bases. The CDR3 is 13 amino acids. The CDR3 nucleotides are TGTGCCAGCAGTTACCCCGGAGCCTACGAGCAGTACTTC. It specifies CASSYPGAYEQYF.

J is TRBJ2-7 and V is TRBV7-8, with TRBD1 as a possible D gene (5 bases). The CDR3 loop spans 15 amino acids. V shed 3 bases and J shed 4 bases, with 16 bases lying between them. Germline lookup yields CDR1 SGHVS and CDR2 FQNEAQ. CDR3: CASSLQGNEPYEQYF. The CDR3 region has the DNA TGTGCCAGCAGCTTGCAGGGCAACGAACCATACGAGCAGTACTTC.

This chain connects TRBV6-5 to TRBJ1-6, with D hard to call. Trimming took 3 bases from V and 0 from J, leaving 6 bases between them. This CDR3 has 15 residues. Germline V gives CDR1 MNHEY, CDR2 SVGAGI. CDR3 loop: CASSYQYSYNSPLHF. The CDR3 DNA sequence: TGTGCCAGCAGTTATCAGTACTCCTATAATTCACCCCTCCACTTT.